This TCR beta chain was sequenced in a study of T cell changes during pregnancy in multiple sclerosis. The CDR3 loop spans 14 amino acids. The germline V and J ends were trimmed by 5 bases and 7 bases, with 15 bases remaining between them. CDR1 SGHAT and CDR2 FQNNGV come from the germline V gene. Only in-frame clones appear in the TCRdb table, and some are missing; sequencing was by immunoSEQ multiplex PCR. The sample carries around 52,000 clones, about 90% recorded once. V usage is TRBV11-2 and J usage is TRBJ1-5, with D perhaps TRBD1 (5 bases). The sample here was CD4+ T cells from peripheral blood mononuclear cells, taken in the second trimester of pregnancy. The TCR sequence derives from a female donor with multiple sclerosis, enrolled in a pregnancy study. CDR3 sequence reads: CASSRTGGRQPQHF. As DNA, the CDR3 is TGTGCCAGCAGCAGGACCGGGGGGAGGCAGCCCCAGCATTTT.